The next 31 T cell receptor beta chains were all read from a single sample in a study of CXCR3-negative and CXCR3-positive naive CD8 T cells. 5' RACE with UMI labels generated the TRB cDNA libraries. Reprocessing the 5' RACE reads, TCRdb reports a single entry for every CDR3 protein and omits DNA. Its table lists thousands of distinct CDR3 sequences. Sequences were obtained from naive CXCR3- CD8+ T cells from blood. Indicated subset: CD45RO-CCR7+CD27+CD95- naive CD8+ T cells lacking CXCR3 (TNR3-). These receptors were obtained from a human donor in good health. Some clones in this sample may be carry-over from other donors' samples.

The chain carries TRBV4-1 and TRBJ2-7. CDR3 length equals 16 residues. From germline, CDR1 is MGHRA and CDR2 YSYEKL. The CDR3 region is CASSQDIRVVPYEQYF.

The chain employs TRBV25-1 and TRBJ1-1. The CDR3 runs to 15 residues. CDR1 is MGHDK and CDR2 is SYGVNS in the germline V gene. The CDR3 spells CASSESTAESTEAFF.

CDR3 protein: CSANPGTSTDTQYF. This chain joins TRBV20-1 and TRBJ2-3; lacking DNA, the TRBD1 call made by TCRdb goes unchecked. Germline CDR1 DFQATT, CDR2 SNEGSKA (reference sequence). The CDR3 is 14 residues long.

The genes are TRBV29-1 and TRBJ2-1; no DNA is available, so the TRBD1 call from TCRdb remains unchecked. The CDR3 covers 14 residues. Germline V gene lookup returns CDR1 SQVTM and CDR2 ANQGSEA. The CDR3 is CSVTQGGAYNEQFF.

This clonotype registers medium-sized (0.01 to 0.1%) by frequency. V is TRBV7-2 and J is TRBJ2-3; no DNA is available, so the TRBD1 call from TCRdb remains unchecked. This CDR3 comprises 16 residues. Per the germline V gene, CDR1 is SGHTA and CDR2 is FQGNSA. CDR3 amino acids: CASSLEGSPSTDTQYF.

This clonotype is medium-sized by frequency. The rearrangement links TRBV12-3 or TRBV12-4 to TRBJ2-1; no DNA is available, so the TRBD2 call from TCRdb remains unchecked. This CDR3 contains 15 residues. CDR3 in amino acids: CASSFGLAANNEQFF.

This clonotype is identified as medium-sized (0.01 to 0.1%) from frequency. This chain uses TRBV29-1 with TRBJ1-1. The CDR3 sequence is 13 residues long. The germline gives CDR1 SQVTM, CDR2 ANQGSEA. CDR3 residues: CSVDATSNTEAFF.

The chain joins TRBV5-4 to TRBJ2-3. CDR1 and CDR2 (germline): SGHNT, YYREEE (reference sequence). This CDR3 region has 15 residues. The CDR3 sequence: CASSLGSGGTDTQYF.

V is TRBV29-1 and J is TRBJ1-1; TCRdb reports TRBD1, a call that lacks DNA to check it against. Germline-derived CDR1 and CDR2 are SQVTM and ANQGSEA. The CDR3 loop spans 13 amino acids. The CDR3 is CSVESGIRTEAFF. The variable domain in full, with the rest retrieved from reference TRBV29-1 and TRBJ1-1, is SAVISQKPSRDICQRGTSLTIQCQVDSQVTMMFWYRQQPGQSLTLIATANQGSEATYESGFVIDKFPISRPNLTFSTLTVSNMSPEDSSIYLCSVESGIRTEAFFGQGTRLTVV.

This clonotype is classed as medium-sized (0.01 to 0.1%) by frequency. The rearrangement joins TRBV20-1 to TRBJ1-1; TCRdb designates TRBD1, a call that cannot be tested without DNA. The CDR3 is 13 amino acids. Germline V lookup: CDR1 DFQATT, CDR2 SNEGSKA (reference sequence). CDR3 sequence reads: CSARAGVGTEAFF.

This clonotype counts as medium-sized by frequency. This chain joins TRBV9 and TRBJ2-1. The CDR3 is made up of 17 amino acids. Germline loops: CDR1 SGDLS, CDR2 YYNGEE. The CDR3 sequence: CASSVDVRRGSYNEQFF.

By frequency, this clonotype is medium-sized (0.01 to 0.1%). V usage is TRBV20-1 and J usage is TRBJ1-3. Looked up from germline, CDR1 is DFQATT and CDR2 is SNEGSKA (reference sequence). This CDR3 comprises 14 residues. The CDR3 is CSARALASGNTIYF.

V usage is TRBV6-2 or TRBV6-3 and J usage is TRBJ2-3; TCRdb's D call, TRBD2, is unchecked because there is no DNA. This CDR3 region has 15 residues. CDR1 and CDR2 from the germline V gene are MNHEY and SVGEGT. CDR3: CASSYGGGGTDTQYF.

V usage is TRBV29-1 and J usage is TRBJ1-2; TCRdb designates TRBD1, a call that cannot be tested without DNA. This CDR3 is 16 amino acids long. Germline CDR1 reads SQVTM; CDR2 reads ANQGSEA. CDR3 protein: CSVEDRGTLPNYGYTF.

The rearrangement uses TRBV5-1 and TRBJ2-1; TCRdb's D call of TRBD1 is untestable without DNA. The CDR3 is 16 residues long. Germline assignment: CDR1 SGHRS and CDR2 YFSETQ. This CDR3 reads CASSTRDRGAYNEQFF. Full variable domain (rest looked up from reference TRBV5-1 and TRBJ2-1): KAGVTQTPRYLIKTRGQQVTLSCSPISGHRSVSWYQQTPGQGLQFLFEYFSETQRNKGNFPGRFSGRQFSNSRSEMNVSTLELGDSALYLCASSTRDRGAYNEQFFGPGTRLTVL.

This clonotype is classed as medium-sized by frequency. The rearrangement uses TRBV29-1 and TRBJ1-5; TCRdb designates TRBD1, a call that cannot be tested without DNA. Germline V gene sequence: CDR1 SQVTM, CDR2 ANQGSEA. The CDR3 spans 15 residues. CDR3 loop: CSVEQGRSSNQPQHF.

Considering frequency, this clonotype is medium-sized. The gene calls are TRBV29-1 and TRBJ1-2. Germline assignment: CDR1 SQVTM and CDR2 ANQGSEA. The CDR3 is made up of 18 amino acids. The CDR3 here is CSVEDRGTKDGTNYGYTF.

The gene calls are TRBV29-1 and TRBJ2-2; TCRdb's D call, TRBD2, is unchecked because there is no DNA. CDR1 is SQVTM, CDR2 ANQGSEA, per germline. The CDR3 has 14 amino acids. CDR3 loop: CSVEGGMDTGELFF.

This rearrangement joins TRBV29-1 to TRBJ1-2. Germline V gives CDR1 SQVTM, CDR2 ANQGSEA. The CDR3 consists of 12 residues. The CDR3 sequence is CSVEPSPYGYTF.

The rearrangement joins TRBV10-2 to TRBJ1-1. CDR1 is WSHSY, CDR2 SAAADI, per germline. The CDR3 has 12 amino acids. CDR3 loop: CASSIPNTEAFF.

This clonotype registers medium-sized by frequency. CDR3 region: CASRLPSRQSEETQYF. This chain links TRBV11-2 with TRBJ2-5; TCRdb indicates TRBD2, and absent DNA this call remains unverified. Per germline, CDR1 SGHAT and CDR2 FQNNGV. The CDR3 runs 16 residues.

This clonotype shows up as medium-sized (0.01 to 0.1%) by frequency. The chain is built from TRBV29-1 and TRBJ2-1; without DNA, the TCRdb call of TRBD1 cannot be checked. Germline V gene sequence: CDR1 SQVTM, CDR2 ANQGSEA. The CDR3 has 12 amino acids. This CDR3 is CSGPGLSGEQLF.

This chain links TRBV29-1 with TRBJ1-1. The CDR3 is 13 amino acids. Germline V gene sequence: CDR1 SQVTM, CDR2 ANQGSEA. The CDR3 loop is CSVDYSGGPEAFF.

J is TRBJ2-2 and V is TRBV5-6; TCRdb names TRBD1, which stays unverified in the absence of DNA. The length of the CDR3 is 16 residues. CDR1 is SGHDT, CDR2 YYEEEE, per germline. Here the CDR3 reads CASSPGTRQMTGELFF.

The chain joins TRBV28 to TRBJ2-3; the TCRdb call, TRBD2, lacks DNA for checking. The CDR3 runs to 14 residues. Per germline, CDR1 MDHEN and CDR2 SYDVKM. This CDR3 is CASSFGVGKDTQYF.

This clonotype is identified as medium-sized from frequency. V is TRBV3-1 and J is TRBJ2-5; TCRdb gives TRBD2 as the D gene, but with no DNA this cannot be confirmed. The CDR3 totals 14 residues. Germline-derived CDR1 and CDR2 are LGHDT and YNNKEL (reference sequence). The CDR3 loop is CASSGTAPMETQYF.

This clonotype registers medium-sized (0.01 to 0.1%) by frequency. This CDR3 is CSVEDGGGDIQYF. This chain connects TRBV29-1 to TRBJ2-4; TCRdb calls TRBD2, which cannot be checked without DNA. The CDR3 length is 13 residues. CDR1 SQVTM and CDR2 ANQGSEA come from the germline V gene.

Measured by frequency, this clonotype is medium-sized. The V call is TRBV29-1, the J call TRBJ1-1; TCRdb returns TRBD1, unconfirmable since there is no DNA. The germline CDR1 and CDR2 sequences are SQVTM and ANQGSEA. CDR3 size: 11 residues. The CDR3 loop is CSVLGGTEAFF.

According to its frequency, this clonotype is medium-sized. The genes are TRBV29-1 and TRBJ2-7. The CDR3 has 13 amino acids. Per the germline V gene, CDR1 is SQVTM and CDR2 is ANQGSEA. The CDR3 protein is CSVVRPLSGEQYF.

This chain uses TRBV12-3 or TRBV12-4 with TRBJ2-1; with no DNA, the TCRdb D assignment of TRBD1 cannot be verified. The CDR3 totals 13 residues. The CDR3 spells CASSSSGDNEQFF.

The genes are TRBV5-1 and TRBJ2-1; TCRdb outputs TRBD1, but without DNA this stays unchecked. Germline values: CDR1 SGHRS, CDR2 YFSETQ. The CDR3 length is 15 residues. CDR3 region: CASSSTGPIPNEQFF.